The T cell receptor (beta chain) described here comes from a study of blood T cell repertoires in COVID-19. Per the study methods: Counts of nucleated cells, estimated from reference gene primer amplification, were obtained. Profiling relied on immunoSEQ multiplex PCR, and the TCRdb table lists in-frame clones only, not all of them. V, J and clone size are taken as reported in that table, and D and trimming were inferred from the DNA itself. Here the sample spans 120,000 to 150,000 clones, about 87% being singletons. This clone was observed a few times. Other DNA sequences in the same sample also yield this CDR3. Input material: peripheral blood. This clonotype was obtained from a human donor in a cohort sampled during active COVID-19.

The CDR3 loop is CAWSHSGNTIYF. The CDR3 DNA reads as TGTGCCTGGAGTCACTCTGGAAACACCATATATTTT. This chain uses TRBV30 with TRBJ1-3; D gene ambiguous. Germline loops: CDR1 GTSNPN, CDR2 SVGIG (reference sequence). V lost 2 bases, J lost 0 bases, and 2 bases lay in between. The CDR3 is made up of 12 amino acids. Variable domain in full (rest from reference TRBV30 and TRBJ1-3): SQTIHQWPATLVQPVGSPLSLECTVEGTSNPNLYWYRQAAGRGLQLLFYSVGIGQISSEVPQNLSASRPQDRQFILSSKKLLLSDSGFYLCAWSHSGNTIYFGEGSWLTVV.